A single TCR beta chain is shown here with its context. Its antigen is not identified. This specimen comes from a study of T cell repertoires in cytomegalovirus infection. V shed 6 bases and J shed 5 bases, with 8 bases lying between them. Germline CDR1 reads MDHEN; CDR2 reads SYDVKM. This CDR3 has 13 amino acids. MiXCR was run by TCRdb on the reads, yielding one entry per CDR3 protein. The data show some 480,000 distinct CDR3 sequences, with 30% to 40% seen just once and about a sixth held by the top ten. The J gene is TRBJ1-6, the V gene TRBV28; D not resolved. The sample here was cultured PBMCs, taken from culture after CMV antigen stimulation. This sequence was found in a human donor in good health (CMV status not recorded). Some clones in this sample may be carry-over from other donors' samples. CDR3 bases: TGTGCCAGCAGGTGGGGTAATAATTCACCCCTCCACTTT. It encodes CASRWGNNSPLHF. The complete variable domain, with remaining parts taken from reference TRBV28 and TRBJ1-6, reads DVKVTQSSRYLVKRTGEKVFLECVQDMDHENMFWYRQDPGLGLRLIYFSYDVKMKEKGDIPEGYSVSREKKERFSLILESASTNQTSMYLCASRWGNNSPLHFGNGTRLTVT.